This T cell receptor (beta chain) was found in a study of cytomegalovirus exposure and HLA in healthy donors (dated by TCRdb to about 2017). Regarding the study in general: An earlier analysis of roughly 630 of the donors reported 250 to 300 Gb of sequence data and roughly 100 million unique TCR beta sequences from 150 million to 200 million T cells. The genetic ancestry cluster associated with self-reported Caucasian donors included approximately 85% of the approximately 400 genotyped donors. Typing coverage varied by locus: 629-630 donors for A, B, C, DRB1 and DQB1; approximately 560 for DQA1; 600 to 610 for DPA1; around 450 for DPB1. A later analysis re-examined previously published TCR beta repertoires from several hundred donors and added high-resolution HLA genotyping to investigate patterns of TCR occurrence. Using immunosequencing, the study profiled T cell repertoires from about 650 subjects and related those repertoires to cytomegalovirus serostatus. Rather than drawing on any new phenotypic data, the later analysis identified candidate immune exposures from TCR beta sequences and the way those sequences occurred across donors. Donor age, sex, ethnicity and CMV serostatus were compiled together with the repertoire data. Among 300 to 500 genotyped donors of the cohort, an average of about 240,000 unique TCR beta nucleotide sequences was sequenced per donor, of which approximately 18% were non-productive. Because of strong linkage in the cohort, roughly five DR-DQ haplotypes were treated as single units for association and clustering. In an earlier analysis of around 540 of the donors, high-throughput TCR beta sequencing was used to judge whether each TCR beta V gene segment behaved as functional or pseudogenic. The study aimed to test whether cataloging public T cell receptors could reveal signatures of past pathogen exposure. HLA typing included class I and class II loci at four-digit resolution. To predict cytomegalovirus infection status, the study brought together high-throughput TCR immunosequencing, statistical association of individual TCRs with disease status, and machine learning. A later genetic analysis took genome-wide SNP genotypes for about 55% of the roughly 670 donors and used that subset as a discovery cohort. An early release that covered 500 to 800 HLA-typed donors contained around 300 gigabases of sequencing data and roughly 84 million unique TCR sequences. A separate validation cohort of roughly 130 different subjects was used in addition to the roughly 620-subject first cohort. Every repertoire in the discovery cohort had been generated on one and the same sequencing platform.

The cohort was made up of roughly 670 healthy bone marrow donors. All cohort members were sampled while nominally healthy, although unrecorded immune exposures were likely present. CMV serostatus was recorded as positive for almost 300 and negative for about 50% of the 666 cohort members, whereas no CMV serostatus was recorded for the donor in question. Each donor provided a peripheral blood sample, and peripheral blood mononuclear cells were used for TCR beta sequencing. Genomic DNA extraction from the blood cell samples was performed with the Qiagen DNeasy Blood Extraction Kit. Study-wide conclusions, independent of this receptor: In a later analysis, TCR association rates were found to vary across HLA loci, with the most associated TCRs seen for DRB1 alleles and the fewest for HLA-C alleles. Most TCR sequences were observed very rarely across donors, whereas some public TCRs were present in many individuals. In a later analysis, more than 15,000 TCR beta sequences were associated with specific HLA alleles at a false discovery rate of 0.05. In both the original and validation cohorts, the classifier was reported to diagnose cytomegalovirus status with high specificity and sensitivity. A further reported finding was that TCR beta sequences accurately predicted the HLA-A and HLA-B alleles for most subjects in the first cohort. In an earlier analysis of approximately 600 of the donors, most TCR beta V segments were observed in productive rearrangements about 87% or about 30% of the time, broadly matching IMGT annotations. The 87-base-pair reads could not distinguish some IMGT-functional V segments, including TRBV6-2 and TRBV6-3, so those segments were excluded. Because HLA typing was missing for some donors at each locus, association tests included only the typed subset. Compared with the roughly 600-donor mean, donors in an Asian-associated ancestry cluster had fewer N-insertions in productive TCRs, according to a later genetic analysis. The cohort was sequenced for TCR beta chains only, and without alpha or paired-chain data the features that could be detected were limited. Immune exposure information for the cohort was limited to CMV serostatus. A few of the identified cytomegalovirus-associated TCR beta chains were confirmed in vitro to be specific for cytomegalovirus antigens. A group of highly shared sequence variants was considered likely to be a technical artifact of the sequencing pipeline. A later analysis found that HLA-associated TCR beta chains were more clonally expanded and had lower generation probabilities than equally common non-associated chains. According to a later analysis, most CMV-associated TCR beta chains appeared to be HLA-restricted, and the HLA associations seemed to be driven largely by CMV exposure. Over 15 rarely observed V segments, including chromosome 9 orphons, were excluded from the earlier analysis of some 590 of the donors because counts were too low. In a later genetic analysis, a missense DCLRE1C variant was associated with V-gene and J-gene trimming of TCR beta chains, and the association was replicated in an independent cohort. Several of the top co-occurrence clusters appeared to be linked to parvovirus B19, influenza, CMV and Epstein-Barr virus, according to a later analysis. A total of 150 or so TCR beta chains were listed by the study as associated with cytomegalovirus. Strong co-occurrence of HLA alleles, especially DR and DQ, made assigning TCR associations to individual alleles difficult. It was suggested by the authors that the approach could potentially be generalized to other disease states and immunological phenotypes. Sequencing depth was assumed to be roughly uniform across donors in the presence/absence analyses, though that assumption may not hold. Correlated functional status among segregating V segments might be attributable to linkage disequilibrium, but an unknown experimental factor could not be ruled out.

Preparation of the library involved the immunoSEQ multiplex PCR assay. For the multiplex PCR, a mixture combining 60 forward primers for TCR Vbeta segments and 13 reverse primers for TCR Jbeta segments was used. Amplification of the CDR3 region of rearranged TCR beta genes was performed with a multiplex PCR assay on genomic DNA. The Illumina HiSeq System was used to sequence the amplified TCR beta libraries as 87-base-pair reads. The authors' analysis ran thus. In a later analysis, roughly 80 million unique TCR beta chains were counted across the 690 or so repertoires, and about 10 million of these chains were shared by at least two donors. A nearest-neighbor algorithm error-corrected the raw reads and collapsed the reads into unique sequences, merging closely related sequences to remove PCR and sequencing errors. V, D and J gene segments were assigned by aligning CDR3 sequences to IMGT reference sequences. For a sequence to be retained, at least a six-nucleotide match to both a V gene segment and a J gene segment was required. A rearrangement counted as productive if the CDR3 had no stop codons and remained in frame with V and J, and every other rearrangement counted as non-productive. CDR3 was defined by IMGT convention, running from the second conserved V-encoded cysteine to the conserved J-encoded phenylalanine. The earlier analysis of about 530 of the donors excluded any sequence lacking an unambiguous match to a single V gene segment. In an earlier analysis of 587 of the donors, V segments were called functional above 56.7% productive rearrangements and were called segregating when the between-donor standard deviation exceeded 5%. To diagnose cytomegalovirus status from the catalog of TCR beta chain sequences, a statistical classification framework was built. V and J gene assignment, in a later analysis, came from comparing TCR nucleotide sequences with IMGT/GENE-DB human TR gene sequences. A later analysis assigned CDR3 sequences and most-parsimonious VDJ recombination scenarios with the TCRdist pipeline. In a later analysis, each TCR beta chain was defined by its CDR3 amino acid sequence together with its V-gene family, and reads lacking a unique V-gene family were excluded. As a way to deal with suspected cross-contamination and a sequencing artifact, a later analysis dropped 592 nucleotide sequences that were highly shared and had low generation probability. A later analysis calculated a clonal expansion index for each public chain from normalized within-repertoire ranks of inferred template counts. A later analysis computed generation probabilities with a VDJ recombination model fitted to out-of-frame rearrangements, and checked the results against IGoR. A later analysis scored TCR-TCR, TCR-HLA and TCR-CMV co-occurrence with hypergeometric tests, applying a repertoire-size bias correction to TCR pairs. In a later analysis, false discovery rates were estimated by permuting HLA or CMV assignments 20 times. A later analysis grouped co-occurring TCRs with DBSCAN, adding TCRdist sequence similarity when clustering within HLA-allele-positive subsets. Repertoires with fewer than 30,000 or more than 120,000 public chains, plus five repertoires with anomalous nucleotide sharing, were excluded from co-occurrence clustering. The clones in this table, taken by TCRdb from immuneACCESS, are in-frame only. Not every clone is retained; where verified, under half of the shortfall comes from an unresolved V gene, and the cause of the rest is unknown. That table supplies the V and J calls and clone size; D and trimming were determined from the DNA. Across this sample there are fewer than 150,000 clones, with 73% seen only once. Of the sample, approximately 15% is held by the ten largest clones.

The CDR3, from cysteine to phenylalanine, totals 16 residues. Left in the record is the CDR3 DNA by itself, 48 bases read in frame from the first base. Trimming removed 2 bases from V and 5 bases from J; the gene matches leave 10 bases unexplained. As encoded in the germline V gene, CDR1 is KGHSH while CDR2 is LQKENI. On this clone itself: Which antigen it targets is not known. Base-call qualities are not available, and no considerably larger clone is one nucleotide away.

Sequencing was carried out using PBMCs. The chain was built from TRBV18 and TRBJ2-5; 8 bases in the junction line up with TRBD1. The source of this sequence is a human donor in good health. At the DNA level, the sequence is TGTGCCAGCTCACCATTTTCACAGGGGGGAGCGGAGACCCAGTACTTC. This yields the protein CASSPFSQGGAETQYF.